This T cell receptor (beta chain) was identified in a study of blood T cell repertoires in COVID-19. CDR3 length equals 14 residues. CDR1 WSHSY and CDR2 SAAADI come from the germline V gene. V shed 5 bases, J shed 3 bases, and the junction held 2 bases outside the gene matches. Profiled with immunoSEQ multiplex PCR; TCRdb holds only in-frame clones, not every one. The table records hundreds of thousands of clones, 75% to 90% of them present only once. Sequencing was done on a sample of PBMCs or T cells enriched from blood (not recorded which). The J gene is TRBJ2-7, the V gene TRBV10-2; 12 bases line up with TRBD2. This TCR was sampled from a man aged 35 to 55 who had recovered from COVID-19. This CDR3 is CASSRLAGDYEQYF. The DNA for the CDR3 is TGCGCCAGCAGTCGACTAGCGGGAGACTACGAGCAGTACTTC.